Sequencing of this TCR beta chain was carried out in a study of cytomegalovirus exposure and HLA in healthy donors (dated by TCRdb to 2016 to 2017). As for the study more broadly: An earlier analysis of 587 of the donors reported 276 Gb of sequence data and 117 million unique TCR beta sequences obtained from roughly 180 million T cells. Roughly five DR-DQ haplotypes were treated as single units for association and clustering because of strong linkage in the cohort. The genetic ancestry cluster associated with self-reported Caucasian donors included over 65% of the 300 to 400 genotyped donors. A later genetic analysis took genome-wide SNP genotypes for about 60% of the roughly 670 donors and used that subset as a discovery cohort. In a later analysis, previously published TCR beta repertoires from 550 to 700 donors were re-analyzed and high-resolution HLA genotyping was added so that TCR occurrence patterns could be studied. Every repertoire in the discovery cohort had been generated on one and the same sequencing platform. Among around 400 genotyped donors of the cohort, an average of approximately 220,000 unique TCR beta nucleotide sequences was sequenced per donor, of which about 19% were non-productive. Donor age, sex, ethnicity and CMV serostatus were compiled together with the repertoire data. The later analysis used no new phenotypic data to find candidate immune exposures, relying instead on TCR beta sequences and their occurrence across donors. In an earlier analysis of over 550 of the donors, high-throughput TCR beta sequencing was used to judge whether each TCR beta V gene segment behaved as functional or pseudogenic. The study profiled the T cell repertoires of fewer than 850 subjects by immunosequencing and related them to cytomegalovirus serostatus. Both class I and class II loci were covered by HLA typing, at four-digit resolution. An early release that covered more than 550 HLA-typed donors contained approximately 300 gigabases of sequencing data and 70 million to 100 million unique TCR sequences. In addition to the first cohort of several hundred subjects, a separate validation cohort of about 120 different subjects was used. The aim of the study was to test whether cataloging public T cell receptors could identify signatures of past pathogen exposure. To predict cytomegalovirus infection status, the study combined high-throughput TCR immunosequencing, statistical association of individual TCRs with disease status, and machine learning. The number of donors typed differed by locus, with about 629-630 for A, B, C, DRB1 and DQB1, over 500 for DQA1, 600 to 610 for DPA1, and around 460 for DPB1.

In regard to this clone: Its cognate antigen has yet to be identified. Nothing much larger sits one base from this clone, and base qualities are not available.

General conclusions and limits of the study: Because HLA typing was missing for some donors at each locus, association tests included only the typed subset. For the cohort, immune exposure information was limited to CMV serostatus. A later genetic analysis associated a missense DCLRE1C variant with V-gene and J-gene trimming of TCR beta chains, and an independent cohort replicated the association. When HLA alleles, especially DR and DQ, strongly co-occurred, TCR associations were difficult to assign to individual alleles. A later genetic analysis reported fewer N-insertions in productive TCRs among donors in an Asian-associated ancestry cluster than the roughly 670-donor mean. Correlated functional status among segregating V segments might reflect linkage disequilibrium, but an unknown experimental factor could not be ruled out. According to a later analysis, most CMV-associated TCR beta chains appeared to be HLA-restricted, and the HLA associations seemed to be driven largely by CMV exposure. A few of the identified cytomegalovirus-associated TCR beta chains were confirmed in vitro to be specific for cytomegalovirus antigens. A further reported finding was that TCR beta sequences accurately predicted the HLA-A and HLA-B alleles for most subjects in the first cohort. At a false discovery rate of 0.05, a later analysis linked around 17,000 TCR beta sequences to specific HLA alleles. Because counts were too low, fewer than 20 rarely observed V segments, including chromosome 9 orphons, were excluded from the earlier analysis of 587 of the donors. Presence/absence analyses assumed roughly uniform sequencing depth across donors, an assumption that may not hold. A later analysis found that TCR association rates varied across HLA loci, with DRB1 alleles showing the most associated TCRs and HLA-C alleles the fewest. Because the 87-base-pair reads could not distinguish some IMGT-functional V segments, including TRBV6-2 and TRBV6-3, those segments were excluded. The study gave a list of under 200 TCR beta chains associated with cytomegalovirus. Compared with equally common non-associated chains, HLA-associated TCR beta chains in a later analysis were more clonally expanded and had lower generation probabilities. According to the authors, the approach could potentially be generalized to other disease states and immunological phenotypes. In a later analysis, several top co-occurrence clusters were reported to appear linked to parvovirus B19, influenza, CMV and Epstein-Barr virus. In an earlier analysis of some 540 of the donors, most TCR beta V segments appeared in productive rearrangements about 87% or about 30% of the time, broadly matching IMGT annotations. A cluster of highly shared sequence variants was judged likely to represent a technical artifact of the sequencing pipeline. Most TCR sequences were observed very rarely across donors, whereas some public TCRs were present in many individuals. In both the original and validation cohorts, the classifier was reported to diagnose cytomegalovirus status with high specificity and sensitivity. This cohort had only TCR beta chains sequenced, and the lack of alpha or paired-chain data limited which features could be detected.

Library preparation was by the immunoSEQ multiplex PCR assay. A mixture of 60 forward primers for TCR Vbeta segments and 13 reverse primers for TCR Jbeta segments was used in the multiplex PCR. A multiplex PCR assay on genomic DNA amplified the CDR3 region of rearranged TCR beta genes. The Illumina HiSeq System was used to sequence the amplified TCR beta libraries as 87-base-pair reads. The authors processed their data as follows. A later analysis tallied roughly 76 million unique TCR beta chains across the approximately 670 repertoires, and about 12 million of those chains were shared by two or more donors. To remove PCR and sequencing errors, raw reads were error-corrected and collapsed into unique sequences using a nearest-neighbor algorithm that merged closely related sequences. V, D and J gene segments were assigned by aligning CDR3 sequences to IMGT reference sequences. Each retained sequence needed at least a six-nucleotide match to both a V gene segment and a J gene segment. A rearrangement was called productive if the CDR3 had no stop codons and remained in frame with V and J, and every other rearrangement was called non-productive. CDR3 was defined according to IMGT convention as the region running from the second conserved V-encoded cysteine to the conserved J-encoded phenylalanine. In an earlier analysis of just under 600 of the donors, sequences lacking an unambiguous match to a single V gene segment were excluded. An earlier analysis of some 500 of the donors classified V segments as functional when productive rearrangements were above 56.7% and as segregating when the standard deviation between donors was above 5%. To diagnose cytomegalovirus status from the catalog of TCR beta chain sequences, a statistical classification framework was built. A later analysis assigned V and J genes by comparing TCR nucleotide sequences with IMGT/GENE-DB human TR gene sequences. Using the TCRdist pipeline, a later analysis assigned CDR3 sequences along with most-parsimonious VDJ recombination scenarios. A later analysis defined each TCR beta chain by its CDR3 amino acid sequence plus V-gene family, and excluded reads lacking a unique V-gene family. A later analysis removed several hundred highly shared, low-generation-probability nucleotide sequences to deal with suspected cross-contamination and a sequencing artifact. For each public chain, a later analysis derived a clonal expansion index from normalized ranks of inferred template counts within each repertoire. In a later analysis, generation probabilities were computed with a VDJ recombination model fitted to out-of-frame rearrangements, and the resulting probabilities were checked against IGoR. In a later analysis, hypergeometric tests were used to score TCR-TCR, TCR-HLA and TCR-CMV co-occurrence, with a repertoire-size bias correction applied to TCR pairs. False discovery rates were estimated in a later analysis by permuting HLA or CMV assignments 20 times. In a later analysis, co-occurring TCRs were grouped using DBSCAN, and TCRdist sequence similarity was added for clustering within HLA-allele-positive subsets. For co-occurrence clustering, repertoires with fewer than 30,000 or more than 120,000 public chains were excluded, along with a handful of repertoires with anomalous nucleotide sharing. This immuneACCESS table, as held by TCRdb, lists in-frame sequences with V and J called but not all clones. Of the missing ones, under half trace to an unresolved V gene in checked studies; the others have no known cause. That table is the source of V, J and clone size, and D and trimming were worked out from the DNA. For this sample there are under 200,000 clones; roughly 80% appear just once. The ten largest clones represent about 2% of the sample.

CDR1 and CDR2 (SGHDT, YYEEEE) derive from the germline V gene. Including the terminal cysteine and phenylalanine, the CDR3 comprises 15 residues. The retained sequence is limited to the CDR3, 45 bases, with the frame set at the first base. The V end gives up 2 bases and the J end 2 bases, leaving 4 bases in the junction not matched to a gene. The cohort comprised more than 550 healthy bone marrow donors. Cohort members were all nominally healthy when sampled, although unrecorded immune exposures were likely present. Of the approximately 620 cohort members, about 290 had a positive CMV serostatus and roughly 370 had a negative one, while no CMV serostatus was recorded for the donor. Every donor gave a peripheral blood sample, and the peripheral blood mononuclear cells from that sample were used for TCR beta sequencing. Genomic DNA was extracted from the blood cell samples with the Qiagen DNeasy Blood Extraction Kit.

Input material: PBMCs. The sequence links TRBV5-6 to TRBJ2-3; the central 8 bases match TRBD2. The receptor was derived from a human donor in good health. The encoded CDR3 is CASSLNGGATDTQYF. The DNA reads as follows: TGTGCCAGCAGCTTAAACGGGGGGGCCACAGATACGCAGTATTTT.